The present T cell receptor (beta chain) was sequenced within a study of T cell responses to AZD1222 COVID-19 vaccine. Study-level results: Donors were mostly white British, more females; clonal diversity possibly underestimated. Baseline serostatus was positive in only a handful of AZD1222 recipients.

Method: immunoSEQ multiplex PCR; TCRdb's copy keeps in-frame clones and lacks some. Here the sample spans about 140,000 clones, over 80% being singletons. Worth noting for this clone: Its antigen is currently unknown.

The material sequenced was peripheral blood, taken 28 days after the second AZD1222 dose. The sequence was obtained from an adult who received the AZD1222 COVID-19 vaccine.

CDR3 region: CASSQTGGPGANVLTF. DNA of the CDR3: TGCGCCAGCAGTCAGACAGGGGGACCTGGGGCCAACGTCCTGACTTTC. The chain couples TRBV23-1 to TRBJ2-6; 9 nucleotides agree with TRBD1. TRBV23-1 is treated as an ORF (open reading frame) with a function not yet certain. V lost 3 bases and J lost 2; bases outside the gene matches: 2. CDR3 length equals 16 residues.